These 30 T cell receptor beta chains came from one sample sequenced in a study of cytomegalovirus exposure and HLA in healthy donors (dated by TCRdb to 2016 to 2017). Receptor libraries were prepared by the immunoSEQ multiplex PCR assay. The multiplex PCR relied on a mix of 60 forward primers for TCR Vbeta segments and 13 reverse primers for TCR Jbeta segments. TCRdb provides this immuneACCESS table in a form limited to in-frame rearrangements. Some clones are lacking; in checked studies, under half of them reflect an unresolved V gene, and why the rest are absent is not known. Within this sample are about 130,000 clones, with 65% to 80% of them counted one time only. Clones ranked in the top ten supply 1.5% to 2% of the sample. Sequencing was performed on PBMCs. Receptor source: a human donor in good health.

The chain has TRBV28 and TRBJ1-1, with D possibly TRBD1 on 5 matching bases. The germline CDR1 and CDR2 sequences are MDHEN and SYDVKM. Trimming cost V 6 bases and J 10 bases, with 12 bases left between them. The CDR3 extends over 11 amino acids. CDR3 sequence reads: CASSRQGGAFF. The CDR3 DNA follows: TGTGCCAGCAGCCGTCAGGGAGGAGCTTTCTTT.

J is TRBJ2-3 and V is TRBV9; 7 nucleotides agree with TRBD2. V trimming: 0 bases; J trimming: 0 bases; junction bases outside the gene matches: 7. Germline-derived CDR1 and CDR2 are SGDLS and YYNGEE. The CDR3 has 17 residues. CDR3 protein: CASSVGSSGASTDTQYF. CDR3 coding DNA: TGTGCCAGCAGCGTAGGTTCAAGCGGGGCTAGCACAGATACGCAGTATTTT. Based on the CDR3 plus reference TRBV9 and TRBJ2-3, the full variable domain is DSGVTQTPKHLITATGQRVTLRCSPRSGDLSVYWYQQSLDQGLQFLIQYYNGEERAKGNILERFSAQQFPDLHSELNLSSLELGDSALYFCASSVGSSGASTDTQYFGPGTRLTVL.

The CDR3 sequence is CASTPAVTSGAEAFF. CDR3 DNA: TGTGCCAGCACCCCCGCTGTTACCTCCGGGGCTGAAGCTTTCTTT. This chain joins TRBV9 and TRBJ1-1; D not resolved. CDR3 length: 15 amino acids. Germline V gives CDR1 SGDLS, CDR2 YYNGEE. V gave up 6 bases and J gave up 6 bases, with 21 bases separating them.

This clone was found a few times. The J gene is TRBJ2-7, the V gene TRBV28, with 7 bases that match TRBD2. V lost 6 bases to trimming and J lost 3 bases; unmatched junction nucleotides: 11. Germline values: CDR1 MDHEN, CDR2 SYDVKM. The CDR3 loop spans 15 amino acids. The CDR3 nucleotides read TGTGCCAGCAGACGCACTAGCGCCCCGCGCTACGAGCAGTACTTC. Translating it yields CASRRTSAPRYEQYF.

The chain joins TRBV7-2 to TRBJ2-3, with D possibly TRBD2 on 5 matching bases. This CDR3 spans 13 amino acids. Germline loops: CDR1 SGHTA, CDR2 FQGNSA. The CDR3 here is CASGYGSTDTQYF. The CDR3, as DNA: TGTGCAAGCGGCTACGGTTCCACAGATACGCAGTATTTT. The full variable domain, rest sourced from reference TRBV7-2 and TRBJ2-3, is GAGVSQSPSNKVTEKGKDVELRCDPISGHTALYWYRQSLGQGLEFLIYFQGNSAPDKSGLPSDRFSAERTGGSVSTLTIQRTQQEDSAVYLCASGYGSTDTQYFGPGTRLTVL.

In this sample, this clone turned up a few times. J is TRBJ2-1 and V is TRBV4-2; D not certain. The germline V gene has CDR1 LGHNA and CDR2 YNFKEQ. V was cut by 0 bases and J by 7 bases, with 7 bases left in between. CDR3 length equals 13 residues. The DNA of the CDR3 is TGTGCCAGCAGCCAAGAAATCCCGAATGAGCAGTTCTTC. It codes for CASSQEIPNEQFF.

This clone occurred a few times. The V call is TRBV27, the J call TRBJ1-3, with D unclear. The CDR3 loop spans 14 amino acids. Trimming removed 7 bases at V and 2 bases at J, with 12 bases between. Germline CDR1 MNHEY, CDR2 SMNVEV (reference sequence). The CDR3 sequence: CASTSLGAGNTIYF. The CDR3 DNA reads as TGTGCCAGCACCTCACTCGGGGCTGGAAACACCATATATTTT.

This clone has more than one count but fewer than ten. The chain employs TRBV5-1 and TRBJ2-3; TRBD1 matches at 7 bases. The germline V gene has CDR1 SGHRS and CDR2 YFSETQ. The J segment lost 4 bases and the V segment lost 6 bases, leaving 8 bases of the junction unmatched. This CDR3 has 14 amino acids. The CDR3 bases are TGCGCCAGCAACACAGGGGAAGGGTCAGATACGCAGTATTTT. Encoded protein: CASNTGEGSDTQYF.

This sequence joins TRBV28 and TRBJ2-3, with 8 positions matching TRBD2. Looked up from germline, CDR1 is MDHEN and CDR2 is SYDVKM. The CDR3 totals 16 residues. V lost 3 bases to trimming and J lost 4 bases; unmatched junction nucleotides: 9. CDR3 region: CASSFVAGLSADTQYF. CDR3 DNA: TGTGCCAGCAGTTTCGTAGCGGGACTAAGTGCAGATACGCAGTATTTT.

The chain employs TRBV18 and TRBJ2-3; 14 nucleotides match TRBD2. The trim removed 3 bases at V and 5 bases at J, leaving 4 bases unmatched. There are 16 residues in the CDR3. Germline CDR1 is KGHSH and CDR2 is LQKENI. CDR3 in amino acids: CASSPGLAGGVDTQYF. CDR3 coding DNA: TGTGCCAGCTCACCCGGACTAGCGGGAGGAGTAGATACGCAGTATTTT. Drawing the rest from reference TRBV18 and TRBJ2-3, the complete variable domain is NAGVMQNPRHLVRRRGQEARLRCSPMKGHSHVYWYRQLPEEGLKFMVYLQKENIIDESGMPKERFSAEFPKEGPSILRIQQVVRGDSAAYFCASSPGLAGGVDTQYFGPGTRLTVL.

In this sample, this clone turned up once. CDR3 nucleotide sequence: TGTGCCAGCAGTCAAACAGCGGAGGGAGATACGCAGTATTTT. This codes for CASSQTAEGDTQYF. The J gene is TRBJ2-3, the V gene TRBV28; D is perhaps TRBD2 (6 bases). The CDR3 runs to 14 residues. CDR1 and CDR2 from the germline V gene are MDHEN and SYDVKM. V lost 5 bases to trimming and J lost 5 bases, with 14 bases between them.

This sequence joins TRBV6-1 and TRBJ2-7; 8 positions match TRBD1. There are 15 residues in the CDR3. The V gene end was trimmed by 3 bases and the J gene end by 2 bases; junction bases not matched to a gene: 6. Looked up from germline, CDR1 is MNHNS and CDR2 is SASEGT. CDR3 nucleotides: TGTGCCAGCAGTGAGCCGGGACAGGCAACCTACGAGCAGTACTTC. Translated, it gives CASSEPGQATYEQYF.

The chain carries TRBV28 and TRBJ2-7; 9 nucleotides agree with TRBD2. The J segment lost 2 bases and the V segment lost 6 bases, leaving 8 bases of the junction unmatched. The length of the CDR3 is 15 residues. From germline, CDR1 is MDHEN and CDR2 SYDVKM. The CDR3 protein is CASRSYRTSAYEQYF. DNA of the CDR3: TGTGCCAGCAGATCCTACCGGACTAGCGCCTACGAGCAGTACTTC. The variable domain in full, completed from reference TRBV28 and TRBJ2-7, reads DVKVTQSSRYLVKRTGEKVFLECVQDMDHENMFWYRQDPGLGLRLIYFSYDVKMKEKGDIPEGYSVSREKKERFSLILESASTNQTSMYLCASRSYRTSAYEQYFGPGTRLTVT.

Note on this clone: Within the sample, other DNA sequences also encode this same CDR3. The chain recombines TRBV9 with TRBJ1-1; no clear D. Deletions cut 3 bases from V and 1 base from J, with 7 bases between. Per the germline V gene, CDR1 is SGDLS and CDR2 is YYNGEE. The CDR3 extends over 13 amino acids. The DNA of the CDR3 is TGTGCCAGCAGCGATCCCGGGAACACTGAAGCTTTCTTT. It is translated as CASSDPGNTEAFF. Supplemented by reference TRBV9 and TRBJ1-1, the full variable domain reads DSGVTQTPKHLITATGQRVTLRCSPRSGDLSVYWYQQSLDQGLQFLIQYYNGEERAKGNILERFSAQQFPDLHSELNLSSLELGDSALYFCASSDPGNTEAFFGQGTRLTVV.

The rearrangement links TRBV19 to TRBJ1-1, with a possible D match to TRBD1 (6 bases). V gave up 2 bases and J gave up 4 bases, with 20 bases separating them. CDR3 length: 17 residues. Germline CDR1 LNHDA, CDR2 SQIVND (reference sequence). Here the CDR3 DNA reads TGTGCCAGTAGTATACGAATCCCAGGGGAAGGGGTCACTGAAGCTTTCTTT. Amino acid sequence: CASSIRIPGEGVTEAFF. The whole variable domain, remainder taken from reference TRBV19 and TRBJ1-1, is DGGITQSPKYLFRKEGQNVTLSCEQNLNHDAMYWYRQDPGQGLRLIYYSQIVNDFQKGDIAEGYSVSREKKESFPLTVTSAQKNPTAFYLCASSIRIPGEGVTEAFFGQGTRLTVV.

The gene calls are TRBV5-8 and TRBJ2-1; D possibly corresponds to TRBD2 (5 bases). The CDR3 sequence is 16 residues long. CDR1 and CDR2 (germline): SGHTS, YDEGEE. Trimming removed 1 base from V and 7 bases from J, with 18 bases in between. The CDR3 loop is CASSLNFGLRGNEQFF. CDR3 DNA sequence: TGTGCCAGCAGCTTGAATTTCGGTCTTCGAGGGAATGAGCAGTTCTTC.

V usage is TRBV7-9 and J usage is TRBJ2-3; 10 nucleotides match TRBD2. Germline CDR1 is SEHNR and CDR2 is FQNEAQ (reference sequence). V was clipped by 10 bases and J by 4 bases; unmatched bases: 14. The CDR3 consists of 16 residues. The CDR3 protein is CANPPGLLAGADTQYF. The CDR3 region has the DNA TGTGCCAACCCCCCCGGACTCCTAGCGGGAGCAGATACGCAGTATTTT.

This clone was observed once. This rearrangement joins TRBV15 to TRBJ2-1; 7 bases match TRBD2. The V gene end was trimmed by 4 bases and the J gene end by 8 bases; junction bases not matched to a gene: 11. Germline values: CDR1 LNHNV, CDR2 YYDKDF (reference sequence). The CDR3 loop spans 15 amino acids. The CDR3 spells CATSTRLAESDEQFF. The CDR3 region has the DNA TGTGCCACCAGCACCCGGCTAGCGGAGTCCGATGAGCAGTTCTTC. Full variable domain (remainder filled in from reference TRBV15 and TRBJ2-1): DAMVIQNPRYQVTQFGKPVTLSCSQTLNHNVMYWYQQKSSQAPKLLFHYYDKDFNNEADTPDNFQSRRPNTSFCFLDIRSPGLGDTAMYLCATSTRLAESDEQFFGPGTRLTVL.

This chain joins TRBV19 and TRBJ2-5, with TRBD2 as a possible D gene (5 bases). Deletions cut 4 bases from V and 3 bases from J, with 9 bases between. Germline CDR1 and CDR2: LNHDA and SQIVND (reference sequence). The CDR3 is 13 amino acids. The CDR3 loop is CASSNRGKETQYF. The DNA for the CDR3 is TGTGCCAGTAGTAACCGGGGAAAAGAGACCCAGTACTTC.

This chain links TRBV28 with TRBJ2-1; TRBD2 matches at 8 bases. The CDR3 has 18 amino acids. The V and J ends lost 1 base and 7 bases, in that order; junction bases with no gene match: 15. Germline V lookup: CDR1 MDHEN, CDR2 SYDVKM. CDR3 coding DNA: TGTGCCAGCAGTTTATATTCGGTTAGCGGGATGTCAGCAAATGAGCAGTTCTTC. Its translation is CASSLYSVSGMSANEQFF.

The sample holds a few counts of this clone. The V gene is TRBV5-6, the J gene TRBJ2-5; 14 positions match TRBD2. With the DNA end fitting TRBJ2-7 better, the J assignment may be wrong. There are 15 residues in the CDR3. Germline CDR1 and CDR2: SGHDT and YYEEEE. CDR3 amino acids: CASSLGTSGSYEQYF. CDR3 nucleotides: TGTGCCAGCAGCCTCGGGACTAGCGGGAGCTACGAGCAGTACTTC.

This clone was observed a few times. V gene TRBV6-1 combines with J gene TRBJ1-2, with TRBD1 identical over 9 bases. Unmatched junction bases numbered 3, after V lost 3 bases and J lost 4 bases. This CDR3 has 14 residues. Germline V gene sequence: CDR1 MNHNS, CDR2 SASEGT. CDR3 in amino acids: CASSEGQGGYGYTF. CDR3 bases: TGTGCCAGCAGTGAGGGACAGGGCGGCTATGGCTACACCTTC.

This clone was counted a few times. V is TRBV5-1 and J is TRBJ2-7; TRBD2 matches 9 bases. CDR1 and CDR2 (germline): SGHRS, YFSETQ. V lost 6 bases and J lost 1; bases outside the gene matches: 11. This CDR3 spans 16 amino acids. The CDR3 reads CASTKGPSGESYEQYF. In DNA form, the CDR3 reads TGCGCCAGCACCAAAGGACCTAGCGGGGAATCCTACGAGCAGTACTTC.

This clone has only one observation. The sample holds other DNA sequences that translate to the same CDR3. V gene TRBV5-1 combines with J gene TRBJ2-7; D call uncertain. This CDR3 is 13 amino acids long. CDR1 and CDR2 from the germline V gene are SGHRS and YFSETQ. V lost 0 bases and J lost 3, with 7 bases in between. CDR3 amino acids: CASSLASGYEQYF. The CDR3 DNA reads TGCGCCAGCAGCTTGGCCTCGGGCTACGAGCAGTACTTC. The whole variable domain, remainder taken from reference TRBV5-1 and TRBJ2-7, is KAGVTQTPRYLIKTRGQQVTLSCSPISGHRSVSWYQQTPGQGLQFLFEYFSETQRNKGNFPGRFSGRQFSNSRSEMNVSTLELGDSALYLCASSLASGYEQYFGPGTRLTVT.

This clone occurred a few times. This sequence joins TRBV29-1 and TRBJ2-7; 10 bases are shared with TRBD2. The CDR3 is made up of 13 amino acids. J lost 2 bases, V lost 7 bases, and 5 bases had no gene match. The germline gives CDR1 SQVTM, CDR2 ANQGSEA. The CDR3 sequence is CSARAGGPYEQYF. CDR3 nucleotide sequence: TGCAGCGCAAGAGCGGGAGGGCCCTACGAGCAGTACTTC.

V and J are TRBV13 and TRBJ2-4; 7 bases map to TRBD2. CDR3 length: 13 residues. Germline V CDR1 and CDR2: PRHDT, FYEKMQ (reference sequence). With V trimmed by 5 bases and J by 6 bases, 4 bases remained unmatched. The CDR3 nucleotides read TGTGCCAGCAGCAAGCGGGACCGAAACATTCAGTACTTC. It encodes CASSKRDRNIQYF. Using reference TRBV13 and TRBJ2-4 for the parts outside the CDR3, the full variable domain is AAGVIQSPRHLIKEKRETATLKCYPIPRHDTVYWYQQGPGQDPQFLISFYEKMQSDKGSIPDRFSAQQFSDYHSELNMSSLELGDSALYFCASSKRDRNIQYFGAGTRLSVL.

This chain connects TRBV5-1 to TRBJ2-5, with 8 bases lining up with TRBD2. The V gene end was trimmed by 1 base and the J gene end by 1 base; junction bases not matched to a gene: 15. This CDR3 has 19 residues. Germline values: CDR1 SGHRS, CDR2 YFSETQ. CDR3 nucleotide sequence: TGCGCCAGCAGCTTGATTGGGACTAGGGTCCGGGTTGCCCAAGAGACCCAGTACTTC. Its translation: CASSLIGTRVRVAQETQYF.

CDR3 loop: CASSFLTGSNTGELFF. The DNA of the CDR3 is TGCGCCAGCAGCTTTCTGACAGGCTCGAACACCGGGGAGCTGTTTTTT. This chain joins TRBV5-1 and TRBJ2-2, with D maybe TRBD1 (6 bases). The V end was cut by 2 bases, the J end by 0 bases, with 11 bases between. There are 16 residues in the CDR3. Germline V gene lookup returns CDR1 SGHRS and CDR2 YFSETQ.

This chain joins TRBV18 and TRBJ2-3; TRBD2 agrees at 15 bases. CDR1 is KGHSH and CDR2 is LQKENI in the germline V gene. The ends lost 2 bases at V and 1 base at J; junction bases unmatched: 4. The CDR3 covers 18 residues. The CDR3 region is CASSPGGTSGRRTDTQYF. CDR3 sequence (DNA): TGTGCCAGCTCACCAGGGGGGACTAGCGGGAGGCGCACAGATACGCAGTATTTT.

CDR3 DNA sequence: TGTGCCAGCAGCGGACTAGCGGGAGGTTCCGGGGAGCAGTTCTTC. Translating it yields CASSGLAGGSGEQFF. This chain joins TRBV9 and TRBJ2-1; 13 bases align to TRBD2. CDR3 length: 15 residues. The V gene's germline CDR1 is SGDLS and CDR2 YYNGEE. V dropped 3 bases and J dropped 10; count of bases not matched to a gene: 7.